This section outlines one TCR beta chain sequence together with its context. This sample is part of a study of cytomegalovirus exposure and HLA in healthy donors. PCR employed 60 Vbeta and 13 Jbeta primers. Here immunoSEQ multiplex PCR was the method, and the copy in TCRdb shows in-frame clones only, minus some. Here the sample spans 100,000 to 150,000 clones, roughly 77% being singletons. The CDR3 sequence is 16 residues long. J was trimmed by 8 bases and V by 2 bases; bases with no gene match: 13. Germline CDR1 is GTSNPN and CDR2 is SVGIG (reference sequence). This receptor was identified in a young man in good health and CMV-seronegative. This rearrangement joins TRBV30 to TRBJ2-2; 8 bases line up with TRBD1. Sequencing was performed on PBMCs. CDR3: CAWSIRAGGLFGELFF. The CDR3 DNA reads TGTGCCTGGAGTATACGGGCAGGGGGCCTATTTGGGGAGCTGTTTTTT. The entire variable domain, with the rest obtained from reference TRBV30 and TRBJ2-2, is as follows: SQTIHQWPATLVQPVGSPLSLECTVEGTSNPNLYWYRQAAGRGLQLLFYSVGIGQISSEVPQNLSASRPQDRQFILSSKKLLLSDSGFYLCAWSIRAGGLFGELFFGEGSRLTVL.